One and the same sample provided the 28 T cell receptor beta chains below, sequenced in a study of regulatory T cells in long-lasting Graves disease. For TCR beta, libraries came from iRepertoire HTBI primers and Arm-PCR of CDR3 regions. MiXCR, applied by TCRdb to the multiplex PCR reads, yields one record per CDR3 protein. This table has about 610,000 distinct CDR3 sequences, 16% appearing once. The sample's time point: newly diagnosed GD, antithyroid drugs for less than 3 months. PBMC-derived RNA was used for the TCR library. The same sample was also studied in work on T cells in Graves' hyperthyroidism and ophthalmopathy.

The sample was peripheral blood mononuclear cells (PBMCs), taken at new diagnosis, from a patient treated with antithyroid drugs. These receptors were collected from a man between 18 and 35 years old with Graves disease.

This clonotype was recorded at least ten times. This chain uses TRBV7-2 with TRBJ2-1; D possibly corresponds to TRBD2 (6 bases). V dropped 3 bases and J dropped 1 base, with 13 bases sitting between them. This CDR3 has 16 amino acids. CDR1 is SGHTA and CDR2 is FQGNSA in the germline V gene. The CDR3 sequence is CASSLFPGLSYNEQFF. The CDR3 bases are TGTGCCAGCAGCTTGTTTCCGGGACTTTCCTACAATGAGCAGTTCTTC.

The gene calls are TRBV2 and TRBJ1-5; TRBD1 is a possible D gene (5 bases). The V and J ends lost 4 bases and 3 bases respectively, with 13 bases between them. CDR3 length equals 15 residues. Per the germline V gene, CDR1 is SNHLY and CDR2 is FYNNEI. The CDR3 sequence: CASSGRQGPNQPQHF. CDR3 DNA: TGTGCCAGCAGTGGAAGGCAGGGACCCAATCAGCCCCAGCATTTT.

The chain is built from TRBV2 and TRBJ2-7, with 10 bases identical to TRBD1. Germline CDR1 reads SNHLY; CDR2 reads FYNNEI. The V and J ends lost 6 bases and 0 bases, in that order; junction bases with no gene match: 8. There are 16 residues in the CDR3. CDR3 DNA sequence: TGTGCCAGCAGCGGGACAGGGGAAAGGACCTCCTACGAGCAGTACTTC. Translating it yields CASSGTGERTSYEQYF.

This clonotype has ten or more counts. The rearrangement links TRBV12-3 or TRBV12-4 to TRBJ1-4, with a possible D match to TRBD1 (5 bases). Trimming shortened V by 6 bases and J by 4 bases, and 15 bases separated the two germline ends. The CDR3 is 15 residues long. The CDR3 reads CASRPQGAGNEKLFF. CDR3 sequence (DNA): TGTGCCAGCAGGCCCCAGGGAGCCGGTAATGAAAAACTGTTTTTT.

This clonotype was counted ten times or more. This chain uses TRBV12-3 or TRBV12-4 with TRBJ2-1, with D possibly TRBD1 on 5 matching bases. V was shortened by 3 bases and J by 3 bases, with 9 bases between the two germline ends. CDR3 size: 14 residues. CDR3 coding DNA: TGTGCCAGCAGTTTGGGGCCAGACTACAATGAGCAGTTCTTC. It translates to CASSLGPDYNEQFF.

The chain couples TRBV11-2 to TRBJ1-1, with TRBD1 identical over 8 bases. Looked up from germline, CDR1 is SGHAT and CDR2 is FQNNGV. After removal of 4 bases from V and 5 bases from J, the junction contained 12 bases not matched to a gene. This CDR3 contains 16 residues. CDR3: CASSSHPGTGWTEAFF. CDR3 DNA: TGTGCCAGCAGCTCGCACCCCGGGACAGGTTGGACTGAAGCTTTCTTT.

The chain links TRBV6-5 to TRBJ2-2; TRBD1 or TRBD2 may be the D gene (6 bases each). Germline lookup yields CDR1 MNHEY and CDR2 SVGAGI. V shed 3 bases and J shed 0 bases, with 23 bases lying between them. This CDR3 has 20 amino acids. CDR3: CASSYLLAGRTATNTGELFF. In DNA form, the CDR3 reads TGTGCCAGCAGTTATTTACTCGCGGGAAGGACAGCCACGAACACCGGGGAGCTGTTTTTT.

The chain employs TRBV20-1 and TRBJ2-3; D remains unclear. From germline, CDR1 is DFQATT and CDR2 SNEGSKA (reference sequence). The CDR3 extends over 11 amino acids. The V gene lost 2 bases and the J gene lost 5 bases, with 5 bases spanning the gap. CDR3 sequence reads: CSARIKDTQYF. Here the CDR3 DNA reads TGCAGTGCTAGAATTAAAGATACGCAGTATTTT.

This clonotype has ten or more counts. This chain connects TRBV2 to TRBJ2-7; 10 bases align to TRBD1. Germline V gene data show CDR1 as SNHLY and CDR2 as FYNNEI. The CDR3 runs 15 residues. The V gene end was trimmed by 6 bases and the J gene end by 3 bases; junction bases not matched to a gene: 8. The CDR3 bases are TGTGCCAGCAGCGCAAGGGACAGGGGTTTCTACGAGCAGTACTTC. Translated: CASSARDRGFYEQYF. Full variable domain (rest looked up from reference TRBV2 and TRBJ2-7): EPEVTQTPSHQVTQMGQEVILRCVPISNHLYFYWYRQILGQKVEFLVSFYNNEISEKSEIFDDQFSVERPDGSNFTLKIRSTKLEDSAMYFCASSARDRGFYEQYFGPGTRLTVT.

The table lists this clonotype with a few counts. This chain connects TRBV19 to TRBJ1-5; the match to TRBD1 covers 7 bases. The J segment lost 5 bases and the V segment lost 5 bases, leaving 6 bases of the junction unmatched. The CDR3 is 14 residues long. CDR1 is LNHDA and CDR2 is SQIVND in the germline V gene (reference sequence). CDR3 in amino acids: CASSWTGGDQPQHF. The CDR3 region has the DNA TGTGCCAGTAGTTGGACAGGAGGAGATCAGCCCCAGCATTTT. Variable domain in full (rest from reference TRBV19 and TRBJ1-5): DGGITQSPKYLFRKEGQNVTLSCEQNLNHDAMYWYRQDPGQGLRLIYYSQIVNDFQKGDIAEGYSVSREKKESFPLTVTSAQKNPTAFYLCASSWTGGDQPQHFGDGTRLSIL.

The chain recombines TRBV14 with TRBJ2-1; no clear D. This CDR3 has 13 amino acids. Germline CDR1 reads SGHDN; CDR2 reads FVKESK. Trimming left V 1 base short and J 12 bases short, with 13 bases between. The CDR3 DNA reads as TGTGCCAGCAGCCAAGGACCGAGTGCGGCGCAGTTCTTC. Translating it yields CASSQGPSAAQFF.

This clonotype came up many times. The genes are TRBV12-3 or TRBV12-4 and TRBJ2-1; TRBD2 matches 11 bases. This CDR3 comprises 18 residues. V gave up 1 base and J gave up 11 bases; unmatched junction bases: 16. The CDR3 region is CASSLVASGRTDPWQQFF. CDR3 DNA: TGTGCCAGCAGTTTAGTGGCTAGCGGGAGGACGGATCCTTGGCAGCAGTTCTTC.

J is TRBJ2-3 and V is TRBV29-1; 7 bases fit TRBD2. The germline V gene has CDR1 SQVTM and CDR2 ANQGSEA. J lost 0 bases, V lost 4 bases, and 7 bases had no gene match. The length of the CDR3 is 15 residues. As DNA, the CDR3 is TGCAGCGTTGCCGTGTACGGGAGGAGCACAGATACGCAGTATTTT. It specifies CSVAVYGRSTDTQYF.

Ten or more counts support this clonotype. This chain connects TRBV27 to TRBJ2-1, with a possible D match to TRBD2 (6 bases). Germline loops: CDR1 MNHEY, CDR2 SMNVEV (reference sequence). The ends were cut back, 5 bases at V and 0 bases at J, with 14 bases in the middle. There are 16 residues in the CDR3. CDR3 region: CASSPTSPSSYNEQFF. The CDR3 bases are TGTGCCAGCAGTCCTACTAGCCCGAGCTCCTACAATGAGCAGTTCTTC.

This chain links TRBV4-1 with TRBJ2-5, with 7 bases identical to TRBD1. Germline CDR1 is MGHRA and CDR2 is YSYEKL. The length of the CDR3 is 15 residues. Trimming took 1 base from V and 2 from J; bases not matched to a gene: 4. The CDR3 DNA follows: TGCGCCAGCAGCCAAGGGGGGACAGTTCAAGAGACCCAGTACTTC. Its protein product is CASSQGGTVQETQYF.

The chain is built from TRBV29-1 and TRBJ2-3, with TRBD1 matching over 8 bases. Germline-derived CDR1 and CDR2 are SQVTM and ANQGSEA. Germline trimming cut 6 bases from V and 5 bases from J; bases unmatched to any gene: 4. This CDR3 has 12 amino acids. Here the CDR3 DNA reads TGCAGCGTCGGACAGGGAAAAGATACGCAGTATTTT. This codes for CSVGQGKDTQYF.

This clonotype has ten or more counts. CDR3 loop: CASSPRGLGNQPQHF. The CDR3 nucleotides are TGTGCCAGCTCCCCTAGGGGACTGGGCAATCAGCCCCAGCATTTT. The rearrangement uses TRBV6-2 or TRBV6-3 and TRBJ1-5; TRBD1 might be the D (5 bases). The CDR3 covers 15 residues. From germline, CDR1 is MNHEY and CDR2 SVGEGT. The germline V and J ends were trimmed by 8 bases and 2 bases, with 16 bases remaining between them.

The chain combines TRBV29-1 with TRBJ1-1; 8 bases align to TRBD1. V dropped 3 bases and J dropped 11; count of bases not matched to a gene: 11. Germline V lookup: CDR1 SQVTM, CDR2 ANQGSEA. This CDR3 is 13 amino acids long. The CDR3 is CSVDQDRALEAFF. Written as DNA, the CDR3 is TGCAGCGTTGACCAGGACAGGGCCCTGGAGGCTTTCTTT.

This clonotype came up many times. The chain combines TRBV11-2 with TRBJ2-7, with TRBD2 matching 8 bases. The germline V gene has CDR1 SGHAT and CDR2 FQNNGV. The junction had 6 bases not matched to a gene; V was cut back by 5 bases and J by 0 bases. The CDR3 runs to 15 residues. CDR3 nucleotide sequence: TGTGCCAGCAGCGTCTCGGGAGGGAGCTCCTACGAGCAGTACTTC. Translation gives CASSVSGGSSYEQYF.

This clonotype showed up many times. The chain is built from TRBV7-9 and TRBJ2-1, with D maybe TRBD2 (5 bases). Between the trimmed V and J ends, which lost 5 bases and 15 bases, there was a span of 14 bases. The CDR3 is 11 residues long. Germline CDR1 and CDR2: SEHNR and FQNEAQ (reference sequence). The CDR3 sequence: CASSHTWEWFF. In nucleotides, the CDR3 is TGTGCCAGCAGCCACACCTGGGAGTGGTTCTTC.

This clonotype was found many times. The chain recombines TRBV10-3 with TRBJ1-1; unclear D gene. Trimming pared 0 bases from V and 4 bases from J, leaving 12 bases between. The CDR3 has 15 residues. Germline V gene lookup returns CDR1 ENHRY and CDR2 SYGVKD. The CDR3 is CAISESYGVGTEAFF. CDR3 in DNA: TGTGCCATCAGTGAGTCGTATGGGGTTGGCACTGAAGCTTTCTTT.

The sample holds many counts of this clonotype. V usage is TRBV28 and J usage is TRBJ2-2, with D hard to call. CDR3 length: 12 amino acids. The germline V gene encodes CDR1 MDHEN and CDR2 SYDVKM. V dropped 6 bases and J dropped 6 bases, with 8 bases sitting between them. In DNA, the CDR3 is TGTGCCAGCAGGGTCAGGCCCGGGGAGCTGTTTTTT. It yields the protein CASRVRPGELFF.

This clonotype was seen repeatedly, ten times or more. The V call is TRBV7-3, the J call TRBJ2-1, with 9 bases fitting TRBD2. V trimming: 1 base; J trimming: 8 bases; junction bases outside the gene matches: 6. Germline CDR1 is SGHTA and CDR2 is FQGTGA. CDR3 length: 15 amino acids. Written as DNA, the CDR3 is TGTGCCAGCAGCTTAATTGGCGGGAGGGCCGATGAGCAGTTCTTC. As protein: CASSLIGGRADEQFF.

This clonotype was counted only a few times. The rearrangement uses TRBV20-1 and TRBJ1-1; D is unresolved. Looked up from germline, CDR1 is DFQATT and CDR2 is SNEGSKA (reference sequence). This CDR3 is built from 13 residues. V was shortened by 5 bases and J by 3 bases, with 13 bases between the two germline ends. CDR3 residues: CSALIPGYTEAFF. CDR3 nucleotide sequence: TGCAGTGCTTTAATCCCGGGCTACACTGAAGCTTTCTTT.

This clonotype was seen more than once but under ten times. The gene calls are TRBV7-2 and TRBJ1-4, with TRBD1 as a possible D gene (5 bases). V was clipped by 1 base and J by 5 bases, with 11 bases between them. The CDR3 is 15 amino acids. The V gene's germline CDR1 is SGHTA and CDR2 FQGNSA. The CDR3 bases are TGTGCCAGCAGCTTAGTATTTTCAGGGAATGAAAAACTGTTTTTT. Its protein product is CASSLVFSGNEKLFF.

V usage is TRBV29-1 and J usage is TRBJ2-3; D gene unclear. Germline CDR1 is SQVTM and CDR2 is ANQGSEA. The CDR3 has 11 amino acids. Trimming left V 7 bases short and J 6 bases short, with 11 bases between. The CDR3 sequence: CSGARKDTQYF. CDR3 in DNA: TGCAGCGGAGCTAGGAAGGATACGCAGTATTTT.

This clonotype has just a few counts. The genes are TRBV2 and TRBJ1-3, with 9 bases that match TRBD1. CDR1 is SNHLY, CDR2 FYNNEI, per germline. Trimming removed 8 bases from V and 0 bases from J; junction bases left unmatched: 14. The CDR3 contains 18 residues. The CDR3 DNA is TGTGCCAGCCGGGCGGGACAGGGTCCTTCCGACTCTGGAAACACCATATATTTT. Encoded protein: CASRAGQGPSDSGNTIYF.

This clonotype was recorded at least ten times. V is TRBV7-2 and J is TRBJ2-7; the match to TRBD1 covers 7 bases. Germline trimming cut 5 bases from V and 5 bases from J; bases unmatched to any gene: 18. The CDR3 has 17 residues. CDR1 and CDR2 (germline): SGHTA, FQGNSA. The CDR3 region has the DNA TGTGCCAGCAGCCTGGGACAGCTACCAACCACGAGAAACGAGCAGTACTTC. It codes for CASSLGQLPTTRNEQYF.